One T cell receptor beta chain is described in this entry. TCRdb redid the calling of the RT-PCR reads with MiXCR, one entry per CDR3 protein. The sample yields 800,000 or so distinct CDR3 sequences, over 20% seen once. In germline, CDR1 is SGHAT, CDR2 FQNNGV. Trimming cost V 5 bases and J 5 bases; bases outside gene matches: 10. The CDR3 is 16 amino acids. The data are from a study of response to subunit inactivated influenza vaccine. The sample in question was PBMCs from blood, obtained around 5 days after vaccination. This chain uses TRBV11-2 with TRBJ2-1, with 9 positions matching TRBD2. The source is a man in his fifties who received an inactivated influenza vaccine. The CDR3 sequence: CASSPQGLASDNEQFF. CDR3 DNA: TGTGCCAGCAGCCCCCAAGGACTAGCGAGCGACAATGAGCAGTTCTTC.